These 21 T cell receptor beta chains were all obtained from the same sample, sequenced in a study of T cell repertoires in cytomegalovirus infection. TCRdb itself ran the reads through MiXCR, one entry per CDR3 protein. This sample yields fewer than 1,000,000 distinct CDR3 sequences, of which approximately 32% are seen a single time; roughly 13% belongs to the top ten. For these receptors, no antigen is known. This specimen consisted of cultured CD8+ T cells from PBMCs, obtained from culture after CMV antigen stimulation. Receptors were obtained from a human donor in good health (CMV status not recorded). Some clones in this sample may be carry-over from other donors' samples.

This clonotype was seen at least ten times. V and J are TRBV6-2 or TRBV6-3 and TRBJ2-1; 9 bases are shared with TRBD2. Unmatched junction bases numbered 6, after V lost 2 bases and J lost 4 bases. The CDR3 is 16 amino acids. Germline V gene lookup returns CDR1 MNHEY and CDR2 SVGEGT. The DNA of the CDR3 is TGTGCCAGCAGTTACCATCTAGCGGGGAGTTACAATGAGCAGTTCTTC. It is translated as CASSYHLAGSYNEQFF.

This chain links TRBV5-4 with TRBJ1-1; 9 nucleotides align to TRBD1. V gave up 0 bases and J gave up 2 bases; unmatched junction bases: 8. This CDR3 is built from 17 residues. The germline gives CDR1 SGHNT, CDR2 YYREEE (reference sequence). The CDR3 DNA follows: TGTGCCAGCAGCTTGGCCGGGACAGGGAAATTTAACACTGAAGCTTTCTTT. Encoded protein: CASSLAGTGKFNTEAFF.

This clonotype occurred a few times. This chain connects TRBV15 to TRBJ2-1; possibly TRBD2 for D (7 bases). This CDR3 comprises 13 residues. V lost 8 bases to trimming and J lost 7 bases, with 15 bases between them. Germline CDR1 reads LNHNV; CDR2 reads YYDKDF (reference sequence). The CDR3 loop is CATVEGGINEQFF. CDR3 sequence (DNA): TGTGCCACCGTCGAGGGGGGGATAAATGAGCAGTTCTTC.

The chain uses TRBV15 and TRBJ2-3, with TRBD2 matching over 7 bases. The germline V gene has CDR1 LNHNV and CDR2 YYDKDF (reference sequence). The CDR3 has 11 amino acids. V trimming: 8 bases; J trimming: 6 bases; junction bases outside the gene matches: 2. CDR3 sequence: CATGRGDTQYF. The CDR3 region has the DNA TGTGCCACCGGGCGGGGGGATACGCAGTATTTT.

This clonotype came up many times. The rearrangement links TRBV7-9 to TRBJ2-7, with D uncertain. Per germline, CDR1 SEHNR and CDR2 FQNEAQ (reference sequence). V was shortened by 6 bases and J by 1 base, with 10 bases between the two germline ends. The CDR3 runs to 13 residues. The DNA for the CDR3 is TGTGCCAGCAGTCGAGAAGGGTCCTACGAGCAGTACTTC. It translates to CASSREGSYEQYF.

In its sample, this clonotype was seen a few times. The chain employs TRBV7-6 and TRBJ2-2; D may be TRBD1 (7 bases). CDR1 is SGHVS and CDR2 is FNYEAQ in the germline V gene. The V end lost 8 bases, the J end lost 3 bases, and 10 bases lay between the germline ends. The CDR3 length is 13 residues. CDR3 amino acids: CASQGGYTGELFF. The CDR3 nucleotides read TGTGCCAGCCAGGGGGGCTACACCGGGGAGCTGTTTTTT.

CDR3: CASNRGTGGFQNTEAFF. The CDR3 nucleotides are TGTGCCAGCAACAGAGGGACAGGGGGCTTTCAGAACACTGAAGCTTTCTTT. The genes are TRBV7-9 and TRBJ1-1, with 12 bases lining up with TRBD1. The length of the CDR3 is 17 residues. Trimming took 7 bases from V and 1 from J; bases not matched to a gene: 10. Germline V CDR1 and CDR2: SEHNR, FQNEAQ (reference sequence).

This clonotype was detected many times. V is TRBV7-2 and J is TRBJ2-1; possible D gene TRBD2, 5 bases. Per germline, CDR1 SGHTA and CDR2 FQGNSA. CDR3 length equals 15 residues. V was pared by 1 base and J by 9 bases, with 16 bases between. CDR3 coding DNA: TGTGCCAGCAGCTTAGGAAGGGAGCCCCGGGCTGAGCAGTTCTTC. As protein: CASSLGREPRAEQFF. The full variable domain, with the rest looked up from reference TRBV7-2 and TRBJ2-1, is GAGVSQSPSNKVTEKGKDVELRCDPISGHTALYWYRQSLGQGLEFLIYFQGNSAPDKSGLPSDRFSAERTGGSVSTLTIQRTQQEDSAVYLCASSLGREPRAEQFFGPGTRLTVL.

This clonotype was observed a few times. The V call is TRBV12-3 or TRBV12-4, the J call TRBJ2-1; D is possibly TRBD2 (5 bases). There are 12 residues in the CDR3. Between the trimmed V and J ends, which lost 6 bases and 8 bases, there was a span of 11 bases. The CDR3, as DNA: TGTGCCAGCAGCCATACTAGTCATGAGCAGTTCTTC. This gives the protein CASSHTSHEQFF.

This clonotype was observed at least ten times. J is TRBJ2-1 and V is TRBV12-3 or TRBV12-4; either TRBD1 or TRBD2 may fit D (5 bases each). The V gene lost 6 bases and the J gene lost 2 bases, with 14 bases spanning the gap. The CDR3 runs to 15 residues. The chain's CDR3 is CASRPGVGAYNEQFF. The CDR3 region has the DNA TGTGCCAGCAGGCCCGGAGTGGGGGCCTACAATGAGCAGTTCTTC.

In its sample, this clonotype was seen many times. The rearrangement uses TRBV12-3 or TRBV12-4 and TRBJ2-2, with a tentative D call TRBD1 (5 bases). V shed 6 bases and J shed 1 base, with 9 bases lying between them. The CDR3 has 14 residues. The CDR3 here is CASSPGLNTGELFF. In DNA, the CDR3 is TGTGCCAGCAGCCCAGGGTTGAACACCGGGGAGCTGTTTTTT.

The CDR3, as DNA: TGTGCCATCAGTGAGTCTGGCAGGGCCGATTCACCCCTCCACTTT. Translated: CAISESGRADSPLHF. The chain combines TRBV10-3 with TRBJ1-6; the D gene is possibly TRBD1 (5 bases). CDR1 and CDR2 (germline): ENHRY, SYGVKD. The CDR3 extends over 15 amino acids. V shed 0 bases and J shed 8 bases, with 11 bases lying between them.

This clonotype was counted between two and nine times. CDR3 sequence: CASSSPGQGGNQPQHF. In DNA form, the CDR3 reads TGTGCCAGCAGTTCCCCTGGACAGGGAGGCAATCAGCCCCAGCATTTT. The V call is TRBV12-3 or TRBV12-4, the J call TRBJ1-5; 8 nucleotides match TRBD1. This CDR3 is 16 amino acids long. J lost 2 bases, V lost 4 bases, and 7 bases had no gene match.

V usage is TRBV28 and J usage is TRBJ1-1; 8 bases align to TRBD1. V lost 7 bases and J lost 5; bases outside the gene matches: 15. The germline V gene encodes CDR1 MDHEN and CDR2 SYDVKM. The CDR3 loop spans 16 amino acids. The CDR3 loop is CASTLRDRPVWTEAFF. In DNA, the CDR3 is TGTGCCAGCACCCTCCGGGACAGGCCTGTATGGACTGAAGCTTTCTTT.

In this sample, this clonotype turned up a few times. This chain joins TRBV15 and TRBJ1-2; maybe TRBD1 (6 bases). Germline CDR1 is LNHNV and CDR2 is YYDKDF (reference sequence). V was cut by 0 bases and J by 2 bases, with 7 bases left in between. The CDR3 covers 14 residues. The CDR3 DNA follows: TGTGCCACCAGCAGAGACAGGGGAAACTATGGCTACACCTTC. It specifies CATSRDRGNYGYTF.

Of note for this clonotype: Lacking the conserved final phenylalanine or tryptophan, this CDR3 likely reflects a read error. The rearrangement uses TRBV7-2 and TRBJ2-7; 9 bases agree with TRBD2. V was clipped by 3 bases and J by 1 base; unmatched bases: 4. Germline V lookup: CDR1 SGHTA, CDR2 FQGNSA. The CDR3 is made up of 15 amino acids. The CDR3 loop is CASSLGLALSYEQYS. CDR3 DNA sequence: TGTGCCAGCAGCTTGGGACTAGCCTTATCCTACGAGCAGTACTCC.

This clonotype has ten or more counts. This chain links TRBV7-8 with TRBJ2-7; 7 bases are shared with TRBD1. CDR3 length: 16 amino acids. CDR1 SGHVS and CDR2 FQNEAQ come from the germline V gene. V lost 8 bases to trimming and J lost 0 bases; unmatched junction nucleotides: 13. This CDR3 reads CASRPTGATSSYEQYF. CDR3 DNA: TGTGCCAGCCGACCCACAGGGGCTACATCCTCCTACGAGCAGTACTTC.

The chain recombines TRBV24-1 with TRBJ2-2; the D is unclear. The CDR3 loop spans 13 amino acids. Germline CDR1 KGHDR, CDR2 SFDVKD. V shed 0 bases and J shed 6 bases, with 4 bases lying between them. The CDR3 here is CATSDLRAGELFF. As DNA, the CDR3 is TGTGCCACCAGTGATTTGAGAGCCGGGGAGCTGTTTTTT.

For this clonotype: Its ends do not fully match the called genes, so a read error is possible. The chain recombines TRBV6-5 with TRBJ1-5; D gene ambiguous. CDR3 length equals 13 residues. The germline CDR1 and CDR2 sequences are MNHEY and SVGAGI. CDR3 sequence (DNA): TGTGCCAGCAGCAGAGATAGCAATCAGCCCCGGCATTTT. This codes for CASSRDSNQPRHF.

This clonotype was counted many times. This chain joins TRBV5-6 and TRBJ1-6, with a weak D call TRBD1 (5 bases). V was trimmed by 6 bases and J by 5 bases, leaving 15 bases between them. This CDR3 has 15 residues. Germline V gene sequence: CDR1 SGHDT, CDR2 YYEEEE. The CDR3 spells CASTHLQEDNSPLHF. The CDR3 coding sequence is TGTGCCAGCACCCATTTACAGGAGGATAATTCACCCCTCCACTTT.

The chain couples TRBV11-2 to TRBJ1-1, with D perhaps TRBD1 (5 bases). Per germline, CDR1 SGHAT and CDR2 FQNNGV. The ends were cut back, 4 bases at V and 0 bases at J, with 18 bases in the middle. The CDR3 runs 17 residues. The CDR3 DNA sequence: TGTGCCAGCAGCTGGTGGGGGAAGCCAGCCTTGAACACTGAAGCTTTCTTT. It translates to CASSWWGKPALNTEAFF.